This record looks at one T cell receptor (beta chain) sequence and its context. This clone was observed a few times. The target of this receptor is not known. Base-call qualities are not available, and no considerably larger clone is one nucleotide away. Via the germline V gene, CDR1 is SGHTA and CDR2 FQGNSA. After removal of 5 bases from V and 5 bases from J, the junction retains 8 bases not matched to a gene. Measured from the cysteine to the phenylalanine, the CDR3 is 15 residues long. The retained sequence is limited to the CDR3, 45 bases, with the frame set at the first base. Enrolling through a virtual design, the prospective study's participants ranged in age from roughly 18 to 89 years and lived across 24 United States geographic areas. Cohort assignment in the prospective study relied on participant-reported clinical history from a screening survey and a study questionnaire. ImmuneRACE Cohort 3 recovered participants were defined by two consecutive negative NP/OP PCR tests, healthcare professional clearance, or symptom resolution. In the prospective study, whole blood, serum and a nasopharyngeal or oropharyngeal swab were collected from each participant by mobile phlebotomists. Over a roughly two-month period, participants in the prospective study had the option of providing additional blood draws and questionnaires. Prospective study blood samples were shipped either frozen or at room temperature before DNA extraction.

This specimen comes from a study of blood T cell repertoires in COVID-19 (dated by TCRdb to 2020 to 2021). With respect to the entire study: Samples covering the acute and convalescent phases of COVID-19 were provided by collaborators in the United States, Italy and Spain. A de-identified subject ID, COVID-19 status, age in years and sex were almost always included in the sample metadata. HLA class I and class II types, where available, came from metadata supplied by the sample provider rather than from assay-based typing. The repertoires were made available in a free public database intended to serve as a resource for research on the immune response to SARS-CoV-2. The prospective study material was composed of cDNA or gDNA derived from T cells, B-cell-depleted T cells, or PBMCs. Subjects who had been exposed to COVID-19, were actively infected with it, or had recovered from it provided the deeply sampled blood TCRbeta repertoires that made up the dataset. The samples were drawn from two sources: the first 160 participants of the ongoing ImmuneRACE study, and 1,200 or so subjects contributed by 6 global collaborators.

The immunoSEQ Assay, a bias-controlled multiplex PCR, was used to amplify TCRbeta CDR3 regions from genomic DNA. For the original study's pipeline: Nucleated cell counts per sample were estimated from amplification of reference gene primers within the assay. Sequence reads were collapsed and filtered to measure the absolute abundance of every unique TCRbeta CDR3 rearrangement. For each sample, productive Simpson clonality was calculated as the square root of Simpson's diversity index across productive rearrangements. As stored in TCRdb, this immuneACCESS dataset retains in-frame rearrangements with V and J assigned. A fraction of the clones does not appear; measured against another copy, unresolved V genes explain less than half of the discrepancy, and the remainder lacks a known reason. V and J calls and clone size are those listed in that table; D and trimming were worked out from the DNA. The sample table contains about 250,000 clones; only one count was recorded for around 86% of them. The leading ten clones occupy about 1.6% of the sample.

Beyond this particular receptor, the publication reports: The quantity of clinical and demographic metadata differed by source and by participant and was supplied without curation.

The sequence was obtained from a man aged 35 to 55 who had recovered from COVID-19. The chain is encoded by TRBV7-2 joined to TRBJ2-2; 7 central nucleotides agree with TRBD2. The sample taken for sequencing was PBMCs or T cells enriched from blood (not recorded which). The DNA reads TGTGCCAGCAGCAGAGCGGGGCCGAGTACCGGGGAGCTGTTTTTT. It encodes CASSRAGPSTGELFF.